This T cell receptor (beta chain) was documented in a study of T-cell reconstitution after alpha-beta-depleted transplantation in children. The CDR3 loop spans 16 amino acids. With 3 bases clipped from V and 5 bases from J, the junction kept 8 bases outside the gene matches. CDR1 and CDR2 from the germline V gene are LGHDT and YNNKEL (reference sequence). The TCRbeta library was prepared with unique molecular identifiers. MiXCR was run by TCRdb on the PCR reads, yielding one entry per CDR3 protein. There are around 480,000 distinct CDR3 sequences in the sample; 32% occur only once, and less than 2.5% lies in the top ten.

This TCR came from a human donor who donated a stem cell graft to a child with aplastic anemia. This sequence joins TRBV3-1 and TRBJ2-3; 10 nucleotides match TRBD2. The source was PBMCs from the stem cell graft donor, collected from the stem cell graft. This CDR3 is CASSHRSGRSRDTQYF. The CDR3 bases are TGTGCCAGCAGCCACCGTAGCGGGAGGAGTAGAGATACGCAGTATTTT.